This T cell receptor beta chain was sequenced for a study of T cells in Graves' hyperthyroidism and ophthalmopathy. Study-level background: Staff took peripheral blood when the initial diagnosis was made, before any treatment began.

For this clonotype: Its specificity is unknown.

Findings of the study overall: Before onset, by a median of approximately 5.9 months, the model predicted ophthalmopathy. Among thyroid clonotypes expanded above 0.001, most also appeared in blood. Separation of ophthalmopathy from stable hyperthyroidism was achieved by a 13 V-J model.

From RNA transcripts, TCR beta CDR3 regions were amplified. Primed by the HTBI set, a first-round RT-PCR was run on the TCR CDR3. Using its own MiXCR run on the multiplex PCR reads, TCRdb lists one record per CDR3 protein. Counted here are around 690,000 distinct CDR3 sequences, about a fifth occurring once; the ten biggest clones make up about 34%. This TCR was sampled from a man in his thirties or forties with Graves' ophthalmopathy. Sample: blood.

This chain's CDR3 is CASSFRGAGGGNIQYF. The CDR3 DNA reads as TGTGCCAGCAGTTTCCGCGGAGCGGGAGGGGGAAACATTCAGTACTTC. This sequence joins TRBV28 and TRBJ2-4; 10 bases are a match to TRBD2. This CDR3 is built from 16 residues. V shed 3 bases and J 6 bases; nucleotides not matched to a gene: 8. Germline V CDR1 and CDR2: MDHEN, SYDVKM.